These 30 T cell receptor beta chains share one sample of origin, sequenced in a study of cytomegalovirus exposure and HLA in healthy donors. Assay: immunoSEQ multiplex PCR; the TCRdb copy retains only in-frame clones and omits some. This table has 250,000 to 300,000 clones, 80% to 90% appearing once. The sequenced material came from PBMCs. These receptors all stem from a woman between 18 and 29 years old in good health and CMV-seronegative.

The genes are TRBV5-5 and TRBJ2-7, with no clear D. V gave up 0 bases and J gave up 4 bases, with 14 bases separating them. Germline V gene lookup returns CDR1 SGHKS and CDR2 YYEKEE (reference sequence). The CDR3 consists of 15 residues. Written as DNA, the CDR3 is TGTGCCAGCAGCTTGGCCTCCTACGGAGAATACGAGCAGTACTTC. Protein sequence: CASSLASYGEYEQYF.

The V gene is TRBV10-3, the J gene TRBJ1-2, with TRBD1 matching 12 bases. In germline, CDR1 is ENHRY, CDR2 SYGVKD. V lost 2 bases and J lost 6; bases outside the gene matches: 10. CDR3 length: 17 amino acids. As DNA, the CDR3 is TGTGCCATCAGTGAGGCAACCTACGGGACAGGGGGCGATGGCTACACCTTC. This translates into CAISEATYGTGGDGYTF.

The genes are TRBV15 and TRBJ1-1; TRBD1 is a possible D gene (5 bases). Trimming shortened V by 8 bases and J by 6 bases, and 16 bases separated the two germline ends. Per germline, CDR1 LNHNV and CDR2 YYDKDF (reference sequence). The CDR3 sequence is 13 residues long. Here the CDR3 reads CATSSRGTAEAFF. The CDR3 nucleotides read TGTGCCACCTCCTCTAGGGGCACCGCTGAAGCTTTCTTT.

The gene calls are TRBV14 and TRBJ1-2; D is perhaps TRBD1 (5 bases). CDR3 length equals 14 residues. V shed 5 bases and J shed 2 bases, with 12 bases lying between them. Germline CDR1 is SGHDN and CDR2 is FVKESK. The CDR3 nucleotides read TGTGCCAGCAGCATCGATACAGGAAACTATGGCTACACCTTC. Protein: CASSIDTGNYGYTF.

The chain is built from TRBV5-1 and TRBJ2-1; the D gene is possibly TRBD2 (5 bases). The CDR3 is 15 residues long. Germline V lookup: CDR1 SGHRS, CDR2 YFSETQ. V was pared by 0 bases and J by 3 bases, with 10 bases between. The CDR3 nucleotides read TGCGCCAGCAGCTTGGGGCTAGCTGACTACAATGAGCAGTTCTTC. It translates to CASSLGLADYNEQFF.

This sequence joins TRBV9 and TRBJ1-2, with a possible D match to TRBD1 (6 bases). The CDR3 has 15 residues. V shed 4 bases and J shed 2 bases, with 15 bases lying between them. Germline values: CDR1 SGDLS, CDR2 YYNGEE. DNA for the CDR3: TGTGCCAGCAGCAAGGGACAAGACGGAAACTATGGCTACACCTTC. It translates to CASSKGQDGNYGYTF.

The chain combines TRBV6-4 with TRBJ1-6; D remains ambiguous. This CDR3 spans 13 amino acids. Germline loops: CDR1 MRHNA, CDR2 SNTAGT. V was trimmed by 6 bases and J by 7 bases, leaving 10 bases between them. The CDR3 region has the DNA TGTGCCAGCAGGCCGGGTTTGAATTCACCCCTCCACTTT. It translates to CASRPGLNSPLHF.

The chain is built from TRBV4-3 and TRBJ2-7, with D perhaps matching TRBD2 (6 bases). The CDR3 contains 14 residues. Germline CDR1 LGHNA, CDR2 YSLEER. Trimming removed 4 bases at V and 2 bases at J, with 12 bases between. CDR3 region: CASSRGRTTYEQYF. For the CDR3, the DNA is TGCGCCAGCAGCCGGGGACGGACTACCTACGAGCAGTACTTC.

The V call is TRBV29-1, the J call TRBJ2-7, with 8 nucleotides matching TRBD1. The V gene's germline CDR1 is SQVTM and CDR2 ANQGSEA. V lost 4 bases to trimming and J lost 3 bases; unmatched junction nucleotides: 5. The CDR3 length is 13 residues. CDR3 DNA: TGCAGCGTTGGGACAGGGTGGGTCTACGAGCAGTACTTC. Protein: CSVGTGWVYEQYF.

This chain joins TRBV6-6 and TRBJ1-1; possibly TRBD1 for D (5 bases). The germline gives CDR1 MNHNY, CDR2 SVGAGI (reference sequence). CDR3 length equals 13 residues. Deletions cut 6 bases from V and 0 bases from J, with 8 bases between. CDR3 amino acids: CASRGQVNTEAFF. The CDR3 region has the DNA TGTGCCAGCAGGGGGCAAGTGAACACTGAAGCTTTCTTT.

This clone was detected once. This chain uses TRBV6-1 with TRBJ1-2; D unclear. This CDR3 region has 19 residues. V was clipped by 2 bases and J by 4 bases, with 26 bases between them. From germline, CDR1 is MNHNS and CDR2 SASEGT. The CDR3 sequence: CASSESIGTETLLSYGYTF. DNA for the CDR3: TGTGCCAGCAGTGAAAGTATAGGAACAGAAACTCTCCTGTCCTATGGCTACACCTTC.

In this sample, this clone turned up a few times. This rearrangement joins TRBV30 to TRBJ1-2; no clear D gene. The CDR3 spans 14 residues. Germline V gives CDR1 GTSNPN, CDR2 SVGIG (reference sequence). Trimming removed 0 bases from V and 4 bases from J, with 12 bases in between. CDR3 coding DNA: TGTGCCTGGAGTGTAAGTTTCTGGAGCTATGGCTACACCTTC. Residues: CAWSVSFWSYGYTF.

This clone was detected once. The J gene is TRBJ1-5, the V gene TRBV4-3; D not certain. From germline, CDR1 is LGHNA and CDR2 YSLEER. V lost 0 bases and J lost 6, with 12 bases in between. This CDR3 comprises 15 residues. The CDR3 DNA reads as TGCGCCAGCAGCCAAGATCGGGGAATTCCTCAGCCCCAGCATTTT. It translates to CASSQDRGIPQPQHF.

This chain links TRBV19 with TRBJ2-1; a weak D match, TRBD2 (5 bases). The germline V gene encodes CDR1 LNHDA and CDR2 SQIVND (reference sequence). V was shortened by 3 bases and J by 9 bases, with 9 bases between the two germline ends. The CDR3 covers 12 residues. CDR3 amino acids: CASSIGVTEQFF. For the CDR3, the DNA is TGTGCCAGTAGTATCGGGGTCACTGAGCAGTTCTTC.

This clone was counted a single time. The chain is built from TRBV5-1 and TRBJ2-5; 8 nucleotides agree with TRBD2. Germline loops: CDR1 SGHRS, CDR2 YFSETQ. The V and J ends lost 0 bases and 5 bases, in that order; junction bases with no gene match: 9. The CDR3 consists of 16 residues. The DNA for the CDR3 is TGCGCCAGCAGCTTGGCAACGGGGGGGCCAGTGGAGACCCAGTACTTC. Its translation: CASSLATGGPVETQYF.

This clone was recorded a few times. Here the CDR3 DNA reads TGTGCCAGCAGCTTGGCCGGCCCAGGAGGCTACGAGCAGTACTTC. It codes for CASSLAGPGGYEQYF. V gene TRBV5-4 combines with J gene TRBJ2-7; tentative D call: TRBD2 (5 bases). The germline CDR1 and CDR2 sequences are SGHNT and YYREEE (reference sequence). Trimming stripped 0 bases from V and 3 bases from J, with 13 bases between. The CDR3 runs 15 residues. Drawing the rest from reference TRBV5-4 and TRBJ2-7, the complete variable domain is ETGVTQSPTHLIKTRGQQVTLRCSSQSGHNTVSWYQQALGQGPQFIFQYYREEENGRGNFPPRFSGLQFPNYSSELNVNALELDDSALYLCASSLAGPGGYEQYFGPGTRLTVT.

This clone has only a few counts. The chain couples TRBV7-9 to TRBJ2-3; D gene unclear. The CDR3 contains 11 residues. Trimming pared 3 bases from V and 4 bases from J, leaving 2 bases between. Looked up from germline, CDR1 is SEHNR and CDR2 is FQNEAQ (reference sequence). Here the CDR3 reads CASSFADTQYF. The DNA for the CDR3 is TGTGCCAGCAGCTTCGCAGATACGCAGTATTTT. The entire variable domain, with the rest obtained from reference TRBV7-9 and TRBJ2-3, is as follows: DTGVSQNPRHKITKRGQNVTFRCDPISEHNRLYWYRQTLGQGPEFLTYFQNEAQLEKSRLLSDRFSAERPKGSFSTLEIQRTEQGDSAMYLCASSFADTQYFGPGTRLTVL.

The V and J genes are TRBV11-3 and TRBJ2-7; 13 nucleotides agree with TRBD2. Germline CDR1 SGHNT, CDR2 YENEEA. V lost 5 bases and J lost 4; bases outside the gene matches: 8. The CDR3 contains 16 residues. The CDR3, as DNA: TGTGCCAGCAGCCAGACCCGACTAGCGGGAGGTTACGAGCAGTACTTC. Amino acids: CASSQTRLAGGYEQYF.

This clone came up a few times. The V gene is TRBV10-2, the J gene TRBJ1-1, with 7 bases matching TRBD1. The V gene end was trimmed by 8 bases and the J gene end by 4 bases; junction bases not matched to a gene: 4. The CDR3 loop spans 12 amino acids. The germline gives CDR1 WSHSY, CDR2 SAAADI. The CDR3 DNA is TGCGCCAGCGGAGGGACAGCCACTGAAGCTTTCTTT. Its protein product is CASGGTATEAFF.

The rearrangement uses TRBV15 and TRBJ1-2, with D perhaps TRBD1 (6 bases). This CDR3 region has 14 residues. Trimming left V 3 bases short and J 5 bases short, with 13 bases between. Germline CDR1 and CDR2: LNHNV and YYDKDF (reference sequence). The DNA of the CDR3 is TGTGCCACCAGCAGGCAGGGGTTAGAATATGGCTACACCTTC. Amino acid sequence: CATSRQGLEYGYTF. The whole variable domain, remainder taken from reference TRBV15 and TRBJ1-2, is DAMVIQNPRYQVTQFGKPVTLSCSQTLNHNVMYWYQQKSSQAPKLLFHYYDKDFNNEADTPDNFQSRRPNTSFCFLDIRSPGLGDTAMYLCATSRQGLEYGYTFGSGTRLTVV.

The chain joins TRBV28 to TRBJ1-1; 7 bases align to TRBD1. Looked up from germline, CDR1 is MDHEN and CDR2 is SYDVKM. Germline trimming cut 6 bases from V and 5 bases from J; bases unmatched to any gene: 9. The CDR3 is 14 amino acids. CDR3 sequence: CASRPTGPATEAFF. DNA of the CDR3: TGTGCCAGCAGGCCGACAGGGCCCGCGACTGAAGCTTTCTTT.

As DNA, the CDR3 is TGCAGCGTTGAAGGAGGGTCTGTGCCCCTCTACGAGCAGTACTTC. Translating it yields CSVEGGSVPLYEQYF. The chain uses TRBV29-1 and TRBJ2-7; possible D gene TRBD2, 5 bases. The V and J ends lost 1 base and 3 bases respectively, with 16 bases between them. The germline CDR1 and CDR2 sequences are SQVTM and ANQGSEA. This CDR3 comprises 15 residues.

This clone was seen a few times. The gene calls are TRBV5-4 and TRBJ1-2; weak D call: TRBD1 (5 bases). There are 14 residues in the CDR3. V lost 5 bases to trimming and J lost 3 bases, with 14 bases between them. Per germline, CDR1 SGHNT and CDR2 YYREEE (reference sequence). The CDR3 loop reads CASRGEGSDYGYTF. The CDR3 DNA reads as TGTGCCAGCAGAGGGGAGGGAAGTGACTATGGCTACACCTTC.

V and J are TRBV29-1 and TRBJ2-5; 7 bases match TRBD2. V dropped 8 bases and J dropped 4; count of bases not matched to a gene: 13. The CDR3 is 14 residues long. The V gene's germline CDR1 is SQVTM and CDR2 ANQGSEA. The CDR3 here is CSLGRQGTRETQYF. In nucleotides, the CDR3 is TGCAGCCTCGGGAGGCAGGGCACTCGAGAGACCCAGTACTTC.

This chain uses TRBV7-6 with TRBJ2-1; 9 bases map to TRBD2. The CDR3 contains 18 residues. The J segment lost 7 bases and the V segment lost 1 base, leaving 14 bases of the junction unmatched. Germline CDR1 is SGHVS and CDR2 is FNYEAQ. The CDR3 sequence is CASSLEGLAGGPWNEQFF. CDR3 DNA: TGTGCCAGCAGCTTAGAGGGTCTGGCGGGAGGGCCTTGGAATGAGCAGTTCTTC.

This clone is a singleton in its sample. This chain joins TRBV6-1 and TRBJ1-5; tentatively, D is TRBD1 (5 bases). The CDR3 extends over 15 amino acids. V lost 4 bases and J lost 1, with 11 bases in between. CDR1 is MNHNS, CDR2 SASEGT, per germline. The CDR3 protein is CASSAETVSNQPQHF. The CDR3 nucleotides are TGTGCCAGCAGTGCCGAGACAGTCAGCAATCAGCCCCAGCATTTT.

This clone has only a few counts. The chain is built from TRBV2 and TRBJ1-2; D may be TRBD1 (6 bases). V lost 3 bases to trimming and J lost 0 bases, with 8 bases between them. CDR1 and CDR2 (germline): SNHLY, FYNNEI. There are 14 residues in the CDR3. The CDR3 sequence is CASSDRQANYGYTF. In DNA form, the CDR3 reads TGTGCCAGCAGTGACCGACAGGCTAACTATGGCTACACCTTC.

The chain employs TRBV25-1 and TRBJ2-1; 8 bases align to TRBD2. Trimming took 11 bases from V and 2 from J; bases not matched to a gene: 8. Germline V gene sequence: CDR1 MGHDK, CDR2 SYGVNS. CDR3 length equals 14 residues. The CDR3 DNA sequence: TGTGCCCATGCGGCGGGAGGACCCTACAATGAGCAGTTCTTC. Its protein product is CAHAAGGPYNEQFF.

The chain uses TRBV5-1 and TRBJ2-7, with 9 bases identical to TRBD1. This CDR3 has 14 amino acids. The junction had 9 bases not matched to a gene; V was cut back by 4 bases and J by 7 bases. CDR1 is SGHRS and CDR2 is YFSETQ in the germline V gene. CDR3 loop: CASSHGTGYGEQYF. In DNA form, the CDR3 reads TGCGCCAGCAGCCACGGGACAGGGTATGGTGAGCAGTACTTC.

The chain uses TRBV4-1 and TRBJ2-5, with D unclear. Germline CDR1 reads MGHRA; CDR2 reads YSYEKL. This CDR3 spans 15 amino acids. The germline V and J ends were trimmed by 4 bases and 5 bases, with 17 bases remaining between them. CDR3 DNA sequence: TGCGCCAGCAGCCGCCGCGGTATACGTATGGAGACCCAGTACTTC. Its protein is CASSRRGIRMETQYF.